The rows below give T cell receptor beta chains drawn from one sample of a study of blood T cell repertoires in COVID-19. Only in-frame clones appear in the TCRdb table, and some are missing; sequencing was by immunoSEQ multiplex PCR. The table has 200,000 or so clones, just under 85% seen once. Material: PBMCs or T cells enriched from blood (not recorded which). The receptors originated from a middle-aged woman with acute COVID-19. CDR3s include the opening cysteine and the closing phenylalanine or tryptophan. The order of the fields is D gene, CDR3 length, J gene, V gene, clone size, CDR3 DNA, CDR3 protein. The D gene is left open where the match is weak. Only part of the rows carry a size: once, few, many, or a class if the clone is expanded.

-,13,TRBJ1-6,TRBV28,-,TGTGCCAGCAGTTCGGTCTATAATTCACCCCTCCACTTT,CASSSVYNSPLHF
TRBD1,15,TRBJ2-7,TRBV5-1,-,TGCGCCAGCAGCTCGGGCGGGACAGGGGTGTACGAGCAGTACTTC,CASSSGGTGVYEQYF
TRBD2,14,TRBJ2-3,TRBV28,-,TGTGCCAGCAGCCCGACTAGCGGGTCAAATATTCAATATTTT,CASSPTSGSNIQYF
TRBD1,13,TRBJ1-1,TRBV29-1,-,TGCAGCGTGGTGACAGGGTCGGGCACTGAAGCTTTCTTT,CSVVTGSGTEAFF
TRBD1,13,TRBJ1-1,TRBV18,-,TGTGCCAGCTCACCTGGACAGGACACTGAAGCTTTCTTT,CASSPGQDTEAFF
-,13,TRBJ2-7,TRBV24-1,-,TGTGCCACCAGTCAAGGTCTAGGCTACGAGCAGTACTTC,CATSQGLGYEQYF
-,13,TRBJ2-5,TRBV7-9,-,TGTGCCAGCAGCTTAGCGGGAGGAGAGACCCAGTACTTC,CASSLAGGETQYF
TRBD1,14,TRBJ1-1,TRBV7-9,-,TGTGCCAGCAGCGCGCAGGGGGGCAGCACTGAAGCTTTCTTT,CASSAQGGSTEAFF
-,15,TRBJ1-6,TRBV19,-,TGTGCCAGTAGTACTCTCGGACAGTATAATTCACCCCTCCACTTT,CASSTLGQYNSPLHF
TRBD2,16,TRBJ2-5,TRBV28,once,TGTGCCAGCAGTTTACCTCTGCGGGAGCACCAAGAGACCCAGTACTTC,CASSLPLREHQETQYF
-,19,TRBJ2-6,TRBV28,-,TGTGCCAGCAGTTCCCGACAGGCTTTTAATCCCTCTGGGGCCAACGTCCTGACTTTC,CASSSRQAFNPSGANVLTF
TRBD2,15,TRBJ2-3,TRBV30,-,TGTGCCTGGGGGCGACTAGCGGGAGGGCAATATACGCAGTATTTT,CAWGRLAGGQYTQYF
-,13,TRBJ1-2,TRBV30,-,TGTGCCTGGAGGGGAACAGGGACGAGGGATTACACCTTC,CAWRGTGTRDYTF
-,16,TRBJ2-2,TRBV4-1,-,TGCGCCAGCAGCGACTCCGGGAACCCGAGGACCGGGGAGCTGTTTTTT,CASSDSGNPRTGELFF
-,16,TRBJ1-1,TRBV19,-,TGTGCCAGTATCACGGCGAAGCAGGGCAAGAACACTGAAGCTTTCTTT,CASITAKQGKNTEAFF
-,14,TRBJ1-5,TRBV27,-,TGTGCCAGCAGTGCCCAGGGAAGCAATCAGCCCCAGCATTTT,CASSAQGSNQPQHF
TRBD1,14,TRBJ2-5,TRBV3-1/TRBV3-2,-,TGTGCCAGCAGCTATCACAGGGGGCTGGAGACCCAGTACTTC,CASSYHRGLETQYF
TRBD1,14,TRBJ1-1,TRBV19,-,TGTGCCAGTAGTTCAGGACAGGGTGTCACTGAAGCTTTCTTT,CASSSGQGVTEAFF
-,14,TRBJ1-1,TRBV7-3,-,TGTGCCAGCAGCACTACAGGGCGGCACACTGAAGCTTTCTTT,CASSTTGRHTEAFF
-,15,TRBJ1-2,TRBV3-1/TRBV3-2,-,TGTGCCAGCAGCCAAGATGCGACAGTTAGTTATGGCTACACCTTC,CASSQDATVSYGYTF
-,14,TRBJ2-6,TRBV10-2,-,TGCGCCAGCACTAGGCACTCTGGGGCCAACGTCCTGACTTTC,CASTRHSGANVLTF
TRBD1,16,TRBJ1-1,TRBV5-1,-,TGCGCCAGCAGCCGGGGCAGGGACAGGGGCGGCACTGAAGCTTTCTTT,CASSRGRDRGGTEAFF
TRBD1,13,TRBJ1-1,TRBV7-6,-,TGTGCCAGCAGCTTAAGACAGGGCGCTGAAGCTTTCTTT,CASSLRQGAEAFF
-,16,TRBJ1-3,TRBV18,-,TGTGCCAGCTCACGTACCGACCGGAGCTCTGGAAACACCATATATTTT,CASSRTDRSSGNTIYF
TRBD2,15,TRBJ2-5,TRBV10-3,-,TGTGCCATCAGTGAAGCGGGGGGGGCGAGAGAGACCCAGTACTTC,CAISEAGGARETQYF
TRBD2,17,TRBJ2-5,TRBV7-6,-,TGTGCCAGCAGCTTTAAGCCGGGACTAGCTGGGGAAGAGACCCAGTACTTC,CASSFKPGLAGEETQYF
TRBD1,15,TRBJ1-1,TRBV7-2,-,TGTGCCAGCAGGCGCACAGGGGGCGGGGGCACTGAAGCTTTCTTT,CASRRTGGGGTEAFF
TRBD1,23,TRBJ1-4,TRBV6-6,-,TGTGCCAGCAGTCTTACACCGACAGGGGGCAGATACAGAGGGATTGCAACTAATGAAAAACTGTTTTTT,CASSLTPTGGRYRGIATNEKLFF
TRBD2,17,TRBJ2-3,TRBV19,-,TGTGCCAGTAGTGGACTAGCGGGGAGAACCCTAACAGATACGCAGTATTTT,CASSGLAGRTLTDTQYF
TRBD1,15,TRBJ1-5,TRBV29-1,-,TGCAGCGTTTTCATCGACAGGGAAAGTGAGGAGCCCCAGCATTTT,CSVFIDRESEEPQHF
-,13,TRBJ2-2,TRBV7-6,-,TGTGCCAGCAGCAGGGGGATCGCCGGGGAGCTGTTTTTT,CASSRGIAGELFF
-,13,TRBJ2-2,TRBV27,-,TGTGCCAGCAGCCGCGGAGCCTCGGGGGAGCTGTTTTTT,CASSRGASGELFF
-,12,TRBJ1-1,TRBV6-5,-,TGTGCCAGCAGTTACGGAGGACGGGAAGCTTTCTTT,CASSYGGREAFF
TRBD1,17,TRBJ1-1,TRBV5-4,-,TGTGCCAGCAGCTCCCTACAGGGGGCGAGTTCGAACACTGAAGCTTTCTTT,CASSSLQGASSNTEAFF
TRBD1,15,TRBJ2-7,TRBV5-6,-,TGTGCCAGCAGTTTCGAACAGGGGATTACCGGGGAGCAGTACTTC,CASSFEQGITGEQYF
-,13,TRBJ2-2,TRBV27,-,TGTGCCTGCCGTAGGAGTGACACCGGGGAGCTGTTTTTT,CACRRSDTGELFF
TRBD1,12,TRBJ1-2,TRBV30,-,TGTGCCTGGACGAGGGACAGGACCTCCTACACCTTC,CAWTRDRTSYTF
-,12,TRBJ1-2,TRBV19,-,TGTGCCAGTAGTATCACTAACTATGGCTACACCTTC,CASSITNYGYTF
-,16,TRBJ1-2,TRBV7-8,-,TGTGCCAGCTCGGGAGGGAACCGCTTCGCTAACTATGGCTACACCTTC,CASSGGNRFANYGYTF
-,15,TRBJ2-6,TRBV7-9,-,TGTGCCAGCAGCTTGGAGTCCTCTGGGGCCAACGTCCTGACTTTC,CASSLESSGANVLTF
TRBD1,14,TRBJ2-7,TRBV29-1,-,TGCAGCGTCCAAGAACAGGGGTCCTCCTACGAGCAGTACTTC,CSVQEQGSSYEQYF
-,13,TRBJ1-1,TRBV11-3,once,TGTGCCAGCAGCTTAGGGCAGGGCACTGAAGCTTTCTTT,CASSLGQGTEAFF
-,15,TRBJ2-1,TRBV6-5,-,TGTGCCAGCAGTTACGGGGGGGCAGCCCACAATGAGCAGTTCTTC,CASSYGGAAHNEQFF
TRBD1,18,TRBJ2-4,TRBV5-1,-,TGCGCCAGCAGCCAGTCCCGGGACAGGGACCTAGCCAAAAACATTCAGTACTTC,CASSQSRDRDLAKNIQYF
TRBD1,15,TRBJ2-7,TRBV29-1,-,TGCAGCGGGCCTTTAAAGGACAGGGATACCTACGAGCAGTACTTC,CSGPLKDRDTYEQYF
-,14,TRBJ1-5,TRBV10-3,-,TGTGCCATCAGTGGATCTTTAGAAAATCAGCCCCAGCATTTT,CAISGSLENQPQHF
-,15,TRBJ2-2,TRBV27,-,TGTGCCAGCAGTTTGGTAACCCCGGGCACCGGGGAGCTGTTTTTT,CASSLVTPGTGELFF
-,17,TRBJ1-3,TRBV3-1/TRBV3-2,-,TGTGCCAGCAGCCAAGGGTCGGGGAGGAGACTCGGAAACACCATATATTTT,CASSQGSGRRLGNTIYF
TRBD2,14,TRBJ2-3,TRBV28,-,TGTGCCAGCAGTACAGGACTAGGTTCAGATACGCAGTATTTT,CASSTGLGSDTQYF
TRBD2,14,TRBJ2-7,TRBV6-6,-,TGTGCCAGCAGATCGACTAGCGGAGCCTACGAGCAGTACTTC,CASRSTSGAYEQYF
TRBD1,16,TRBJ2-5,TRBV5-1,-,TGCGCCAGCAGCTTGGCTAGGGCCACAGGGGAAGAGACCCAGTACTTC,CASSLARATGEETQYF
-,14,TRBJ1-4,TRBV7-9,few,TGTGCCAGCAGCTTAGGTCAGGGCGACGAAAAACTGTTTTTT,CASSLGQGDEKLFF